This TCR beta chain was sequenced during a study of shared clonotypes between healthy human individuals. On the study more broadly: The cohort had a couple of women and three men, ages 18 to 49.

This clone was observed once. Genomic DNA of each subset was evenly split across several immunoSEQ plates. The repertoire was sequenced with immunoSEQ multiplex PCR; TCRdb's copy has only in-frame clones and lacks some. This sample has about 1.1 million clones, with around 78% found just once. This sequence originates from a young man in good health. Some clones in this sample may be carry-over from other donors' samples. Sequenced: memory CD4+ T cells from PBMCs. Subset: CD45RA-negative fraction.

For the CDR3, the DNA is TGTGCCAGTGCCCCAGGCACATATTACACTGAAGCTTTCTTT. Residues: CASAPGTYYTEAFF. V usage is TRBV19 and J usage is TRBJ1-1; D gene uncertain. V was shortened by 8 bases and J by 3 bases, with 16 bases between the two germline ends. The CDR3 has 14 residues. The germline gives CDR1 LNHDA, CDR2 SQIVND (reference sequence). Drawing the rest from reference TRBV19 and TRBJ1-1, the complete variable domain is DGGITQSPKYLFRKEGQNVTLSCEQNLNHDAMYWYRQDPGQGLRLIYYSQIVNDFQKGDIAEGYSVSREKKESFPLTVTSAQKNPTAFYLCASAPGTYYTEAFFGQGTRLTVV.